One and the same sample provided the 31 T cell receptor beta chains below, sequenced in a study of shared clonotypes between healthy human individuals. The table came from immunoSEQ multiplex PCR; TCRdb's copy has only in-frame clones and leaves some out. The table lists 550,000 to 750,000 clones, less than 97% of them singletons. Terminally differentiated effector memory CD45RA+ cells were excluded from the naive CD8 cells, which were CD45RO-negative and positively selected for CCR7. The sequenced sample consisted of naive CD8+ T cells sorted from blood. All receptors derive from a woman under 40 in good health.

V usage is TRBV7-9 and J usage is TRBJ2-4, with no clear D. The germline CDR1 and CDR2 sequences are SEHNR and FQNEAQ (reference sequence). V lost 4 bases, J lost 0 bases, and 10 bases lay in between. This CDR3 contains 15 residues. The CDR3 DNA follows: TGTGCCAGCAGCTACGGGCTGGGAGCCAAAAACATTCAGTACTTC. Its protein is CASSYGLGAKNIQYF. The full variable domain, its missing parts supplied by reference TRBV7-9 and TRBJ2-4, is DTGVSQNPRHKITKRGQNVTFRCDPISEHNRLYWYRQTLGQGPEFLTYFQNEAQLEKSRLLSDRFSAERPKGSFSTLEIQRTEQGDSAMYLCASSYGLGAKNIQYFGAGTRLSVL.

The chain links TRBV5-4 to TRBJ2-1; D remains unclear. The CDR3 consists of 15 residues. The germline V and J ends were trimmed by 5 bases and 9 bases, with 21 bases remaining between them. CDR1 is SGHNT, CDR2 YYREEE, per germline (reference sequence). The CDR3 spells CASRNSEVAVGEQFF. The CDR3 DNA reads TGTGCCAGCAGGAACTCAGAGGTGGCGGTGGGTGAGCAGTTCTTC.

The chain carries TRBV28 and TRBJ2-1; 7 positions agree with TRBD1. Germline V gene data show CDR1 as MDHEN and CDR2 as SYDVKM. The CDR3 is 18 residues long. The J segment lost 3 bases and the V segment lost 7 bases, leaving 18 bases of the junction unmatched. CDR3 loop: CASTPNRGTTTDYNEQFF. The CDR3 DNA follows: TGTGCCAGCACCCCAAACAGGGGTACCACAACGGACTACAATGAGCAGTTCTTC.

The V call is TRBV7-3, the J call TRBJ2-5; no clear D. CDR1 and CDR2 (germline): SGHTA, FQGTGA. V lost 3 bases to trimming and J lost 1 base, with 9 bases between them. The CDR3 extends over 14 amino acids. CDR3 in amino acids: CASSLSGFQETQYF. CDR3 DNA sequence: TGTGCCAGCAGCTTGTCCGGCTTCCAAGAGACCCAGTACTTC. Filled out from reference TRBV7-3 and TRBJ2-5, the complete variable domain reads GAGVSQTPSNKVTEKGKYVELRCDPISGHTALYWYRQSLGQGPEFLIYFQGTGAADDSGLPNDRFFAVRPEGSVSTLKIQRTERGDSAVYLCASSLSGFQETQYFGPGTRLLVL.

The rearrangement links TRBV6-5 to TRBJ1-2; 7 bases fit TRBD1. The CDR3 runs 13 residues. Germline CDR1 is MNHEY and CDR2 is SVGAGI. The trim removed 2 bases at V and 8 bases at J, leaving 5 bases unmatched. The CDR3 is CASSYPTGVGYTF. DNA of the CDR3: TGTGCCAGCAGTTACCCTACAGGGGTCGGCTACACCTTC.

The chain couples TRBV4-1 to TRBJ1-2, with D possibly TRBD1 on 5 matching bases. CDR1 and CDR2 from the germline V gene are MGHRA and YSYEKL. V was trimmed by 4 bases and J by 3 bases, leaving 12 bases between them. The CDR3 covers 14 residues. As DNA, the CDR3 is TGCGCCAGCAGCCGAGCCGGGGCGGACTATGGCTACACCTTC. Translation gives CASSRAGADYGYTF.

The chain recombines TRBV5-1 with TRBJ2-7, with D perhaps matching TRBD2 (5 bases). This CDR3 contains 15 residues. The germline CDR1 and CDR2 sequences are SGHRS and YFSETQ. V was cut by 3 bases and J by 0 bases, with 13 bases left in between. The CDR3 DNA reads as TGCGCCAGCAGCTCATGGACTGAGAGCTCCTACGAGCAGTACTTC. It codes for CASSSWTESSYEQYF.

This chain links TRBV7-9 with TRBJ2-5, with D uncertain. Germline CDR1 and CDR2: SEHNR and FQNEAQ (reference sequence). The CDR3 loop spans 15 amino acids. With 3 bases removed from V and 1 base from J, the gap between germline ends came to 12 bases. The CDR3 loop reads CASSFAPAFQETQYF. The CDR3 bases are TGTGCCAGCAGCTTCGCCCCAGCATTCCAAGAGACCCAGTACTTC.

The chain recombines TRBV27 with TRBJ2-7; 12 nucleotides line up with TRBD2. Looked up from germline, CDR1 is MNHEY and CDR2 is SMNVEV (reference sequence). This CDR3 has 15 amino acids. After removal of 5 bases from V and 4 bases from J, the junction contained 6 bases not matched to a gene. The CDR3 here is CASSPGTSGHYEQYF. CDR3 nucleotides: TGTGCCAGCAGTCCCGGGACTAGCGGGCATTACGAGCAGTACTTC.

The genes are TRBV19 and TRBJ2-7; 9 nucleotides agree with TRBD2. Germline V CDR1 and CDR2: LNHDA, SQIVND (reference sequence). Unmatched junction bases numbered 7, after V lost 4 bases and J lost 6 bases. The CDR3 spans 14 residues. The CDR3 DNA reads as TGTGCCAGTAGTAGTAGCGGGAGCGGGGGCGAGCAGTACTTC. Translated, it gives CASSSSGSGGEQYF. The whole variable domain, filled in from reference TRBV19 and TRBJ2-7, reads DGGITQSPKYLFRKEGQNVTLSCEQNLNHDAMYWYRQDPGQGLRLIYYSQIVNDFQKGDIAEGYSVSREKKESFPLTVTSAQKNPTAFYLCASSSSGSGGEQYFGPGTRLTVT.

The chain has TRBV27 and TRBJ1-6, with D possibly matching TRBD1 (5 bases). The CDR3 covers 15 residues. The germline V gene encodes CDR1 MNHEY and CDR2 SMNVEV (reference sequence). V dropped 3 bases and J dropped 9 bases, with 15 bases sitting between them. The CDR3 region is CASSFGTVGGSPLHF. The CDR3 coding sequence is TGTGCCAGCAGTTTTGGGACCGTGGGGGGTTCACCCCTCCACTTT.

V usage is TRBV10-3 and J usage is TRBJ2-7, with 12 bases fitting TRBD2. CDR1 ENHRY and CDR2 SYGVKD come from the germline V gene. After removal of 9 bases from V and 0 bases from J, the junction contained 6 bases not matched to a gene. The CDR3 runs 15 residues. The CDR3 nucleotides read TGTGCCATAGGACTAGCGGGGACCAACTCCTACGAGCAGTACTTC. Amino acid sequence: CAIGLAGTNSYEQYF.

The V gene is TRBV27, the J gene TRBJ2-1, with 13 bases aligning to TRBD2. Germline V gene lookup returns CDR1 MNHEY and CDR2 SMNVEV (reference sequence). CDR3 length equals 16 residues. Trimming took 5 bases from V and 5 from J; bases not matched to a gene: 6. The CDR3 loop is CASSPGTSGTHNEQFF. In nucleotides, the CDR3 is TGTGCCAGCAGTCCCGGGACTAGCGGGACTCACAATGAGCAGTTCTTC.

This CDR3 is CASSPGGQIYNEQFF. In DNA form, the CDR3 reads TGTGCCAGCAGCCCAGGGGGGCAGATCTACAATGAGCAGTTCTTC. This chain links TRBV11-2 with TRBJ2-1, with D maybe TRBD1 (7 bases). CDR3 size: 15 residues. Trimming shortened V by 5 bases and J by 3 bases, and 14 bases separated the two germline ends. The germline CDR1 and CDR2 sequences are SGHAT and FQNNGV.

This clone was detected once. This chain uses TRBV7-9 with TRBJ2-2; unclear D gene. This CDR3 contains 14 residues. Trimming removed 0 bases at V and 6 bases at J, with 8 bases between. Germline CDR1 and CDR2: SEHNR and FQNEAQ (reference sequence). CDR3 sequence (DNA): TGTGCCAGCAGCTTAGCGGTTGGTGCCGGGGAGCTGTTTTTT. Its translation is CASSLAVGAGELFF.

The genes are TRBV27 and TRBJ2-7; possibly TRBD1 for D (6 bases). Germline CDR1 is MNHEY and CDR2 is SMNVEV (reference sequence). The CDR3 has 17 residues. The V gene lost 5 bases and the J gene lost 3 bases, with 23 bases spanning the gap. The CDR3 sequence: CASSPSITGILVYEQYF. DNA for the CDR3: TGTGCCAGCAGTCCATCTATAACAGGGATACTTGTCTACGAGCAGTACTTC.

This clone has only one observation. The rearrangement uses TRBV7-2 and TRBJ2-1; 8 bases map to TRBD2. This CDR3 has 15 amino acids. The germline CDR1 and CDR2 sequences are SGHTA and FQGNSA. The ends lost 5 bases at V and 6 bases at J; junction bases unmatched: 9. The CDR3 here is CASSTTSGRSNEQFF. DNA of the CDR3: TGTGCCAGCAGCACCACTAGCGGACGAAGCAATGAGCAGTTCTTC.

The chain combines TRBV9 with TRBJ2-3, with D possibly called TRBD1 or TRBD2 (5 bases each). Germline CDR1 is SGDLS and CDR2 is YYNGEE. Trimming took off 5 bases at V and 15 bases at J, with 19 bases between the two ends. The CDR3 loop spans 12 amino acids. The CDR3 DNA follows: TGTGCCAGCAGGGGAACGGGACCCACGTTTTATTTT. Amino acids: CASRGTGPTFYF. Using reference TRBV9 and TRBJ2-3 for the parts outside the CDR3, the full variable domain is DSGVTQTPKHLITATGQRVTLRCSPRSGDLSVYWYQQSLDQGLQFLIQYYNGEERAKGNILERFSAQQFPDLHSELNLSSLELGDSALYFCASRGTGPTFYFGPGTRLTVL.

In DNA form, the CDR3 reads TGTGCCAGCAGCATAACAGGGGGCTGGGAGACCCAGTACTTC. Amino acid sequence: CASSITGGWETQYF. The chain links TRBV9 to TRBJ2-5, with TRBD1 matching 9 bases. V lost 4 bases, J lost 5 bases, and 6 bases stayed unmatched. Germline V gives CDR1 SGDLS, CDR2 YYNGEE. The CDR3 consists of 14 residues.

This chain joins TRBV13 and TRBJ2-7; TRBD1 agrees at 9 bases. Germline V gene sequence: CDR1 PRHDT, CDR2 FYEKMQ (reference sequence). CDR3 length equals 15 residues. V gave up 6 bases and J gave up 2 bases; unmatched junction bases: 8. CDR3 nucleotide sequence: TGTGCCAGCAGTACCCGGGACAGGGAAGCCTACGAGCAGTACTTC. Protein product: CASSTRDREAYEQYF.

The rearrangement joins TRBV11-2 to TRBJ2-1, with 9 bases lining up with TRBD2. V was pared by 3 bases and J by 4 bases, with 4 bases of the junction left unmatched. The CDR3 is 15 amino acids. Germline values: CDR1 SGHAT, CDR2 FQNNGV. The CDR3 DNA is TGTGCCAGCAGCTTTCTAGCGGGAAATTACAATGAGCAGTTCTTC. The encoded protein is CASSFLAGNYNEQFF.

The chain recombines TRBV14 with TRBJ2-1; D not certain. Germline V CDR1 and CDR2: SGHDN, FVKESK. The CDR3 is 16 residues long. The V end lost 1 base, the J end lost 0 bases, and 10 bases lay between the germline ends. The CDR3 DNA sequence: TGTGCCAGCAGCCAAGGTCCCAGAAGCTCCTACAATGAGCAGTTCTTC. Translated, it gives CASSQGPRSSYNEQFF.

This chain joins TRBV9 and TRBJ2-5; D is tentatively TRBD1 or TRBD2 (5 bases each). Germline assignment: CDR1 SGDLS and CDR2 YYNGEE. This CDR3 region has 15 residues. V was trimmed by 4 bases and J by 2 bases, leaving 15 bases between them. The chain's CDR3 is CASSLHRGTQETQYF. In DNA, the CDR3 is TGTGCCAGCAGCTTGCATCGAGGGACGCAAGAGACCCAGTACTTC.

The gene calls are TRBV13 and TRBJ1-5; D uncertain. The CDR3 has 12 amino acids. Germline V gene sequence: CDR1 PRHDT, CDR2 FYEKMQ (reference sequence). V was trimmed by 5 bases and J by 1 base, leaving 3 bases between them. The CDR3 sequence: CASSGSNQPQHF. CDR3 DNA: TGTGCCAGCAGCGGCAGCAATCAGCCCCAGCATTTT.

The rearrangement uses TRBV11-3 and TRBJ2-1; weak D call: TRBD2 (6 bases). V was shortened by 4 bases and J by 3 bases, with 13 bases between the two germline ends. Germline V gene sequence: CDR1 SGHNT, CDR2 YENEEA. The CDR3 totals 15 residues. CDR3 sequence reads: CASSSTFGSYNEQFF. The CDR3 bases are TGTGCCAGCAGCTCGACATTCGGGAGCTACAATGAGCAGTTCTTC.

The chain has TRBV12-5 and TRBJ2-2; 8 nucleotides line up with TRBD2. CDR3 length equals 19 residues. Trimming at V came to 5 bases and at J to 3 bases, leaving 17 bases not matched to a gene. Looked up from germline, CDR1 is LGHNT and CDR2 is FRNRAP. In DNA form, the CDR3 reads TGTGCTAGTGGTCCTGGGGGGAGCGGGAGTCCCGGGGACACCGGGGAGCTGTTTTTT. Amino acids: CASGPGGSGSPGDTGELFF.

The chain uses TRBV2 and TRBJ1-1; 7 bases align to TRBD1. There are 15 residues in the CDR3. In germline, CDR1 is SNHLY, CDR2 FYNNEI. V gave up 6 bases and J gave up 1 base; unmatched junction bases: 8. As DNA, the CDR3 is TGTGCCAGCAGCGCCAGGGACAGCAAGAACACTGAAGCTTTCTTT. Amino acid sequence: CASSARDSKNTEAFF. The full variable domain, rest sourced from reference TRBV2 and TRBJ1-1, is EPEVTQTPSHQVTQMGQEVILRCVPISNHLYFYWYRQILGQKVEFLVSFYNNEISEKSEIFDDQFSVERPDGSNFTLKIRSTKLEDSAMYFCASSARDSKNTEAFFGQGTRLTVV.

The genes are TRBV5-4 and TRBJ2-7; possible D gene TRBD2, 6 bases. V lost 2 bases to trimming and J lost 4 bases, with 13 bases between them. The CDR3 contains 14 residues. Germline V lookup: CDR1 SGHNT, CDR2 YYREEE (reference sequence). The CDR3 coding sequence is TGTGCCAGCAGCTTCGGGGACTCTCAATACGAGCAGTACTTC. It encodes CASSFGDSQYEQYF.

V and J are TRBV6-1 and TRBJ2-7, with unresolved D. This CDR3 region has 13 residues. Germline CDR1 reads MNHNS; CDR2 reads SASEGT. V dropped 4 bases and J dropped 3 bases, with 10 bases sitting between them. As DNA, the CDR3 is TGTGCCAGCAGTGCCCCGGCCGACTACGAGCAGTACTTC. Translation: CASSAPADYEQYF.

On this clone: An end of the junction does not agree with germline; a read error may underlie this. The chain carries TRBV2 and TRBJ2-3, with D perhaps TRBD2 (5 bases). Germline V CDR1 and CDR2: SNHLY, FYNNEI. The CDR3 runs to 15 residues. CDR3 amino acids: CASTEAEADTDTQYF. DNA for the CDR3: TGTGCCAGCACTGAAGCGGAGGCGGACACAGATACGCAGTATTTT.

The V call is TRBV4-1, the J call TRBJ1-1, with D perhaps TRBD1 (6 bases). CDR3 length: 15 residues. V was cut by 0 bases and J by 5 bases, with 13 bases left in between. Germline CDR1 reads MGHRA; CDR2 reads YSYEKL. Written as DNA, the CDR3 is TGCGCCAGCAGCCAAGATTCCGGGGGCTTAACTGAAGCTTTCTTT. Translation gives CASSQDSGGLTEAFF.